The 5 T cell receptor beta chains reported below all come from one sample, sequenced in a study of shared clonotypes between healthy human individuals. Method: immunoSEQ multiplex PCR; TCRdb's copy keeps in-frame clones and lacks some. The data hold over 2,000,000 clones, with approximately 92% observed a single time. CD8 cells regarded as naive lacked CD45RO, were positively chosen for CCR7, and omitted terminally differentiated effector memory CD45RA+ cells. Sequenced sample: naive CD8+ T cells from PBMCs. These receptors were obtained from a man aged 18 to 29 in good health. Some clones in this sample may be carry-over from other donors' samples.

The sample holds a few counts of this clone. The chain is built from TRBV4-1 and TRBJ2-3; a possible D gene is TRBD2 (6 bases). The germline V and J ends were trimmed by 2 bases and 4 bases, with 10 bases remaining between them. The CDR3 covers 14 residues. CDR1 and CDR2 from the germline V gene are MGHRA and YSYEKL. The CDR3 bases are TGCGCCAGCAGCCAACGGACTATCCCAGATACGCAGTATTTT. This encodes CASSQRTIPDTQYF.

This clone was seen only once. The same CDR3 can be traced to other DNA sequences in this sample. The rearrangement links TRBV7-9 to TRBJ2-3, with D possibly matching TRBD1 (5 bases). This CDR3 has 11 amino acids. Germline values: CDR1 SEHNR, CDR2 FQNEAQ (reference sequence). V lost 5 bases and J lost 5, with 5 bases in between. This chain's CDR3 is CASSQGDTQYF. The CDR3 DNA reads TGTGCCAGCAGCCAGGGAGATACGCAGTATTTT.

The chain has TRBV29-1 and TRBJ2-1, with 8 bases lining up with TRBD2. This CDR3 has 14 residues. The germline V gene has CDR1 SQVTM and CDR2 ANQGSEA. V trimming: 6 bases; J trimming: 10 bases; junction bases outside the gene matches: 14. CDR3: CSVQPSGGPPEQFF. The CDR3 nucleotides are TGCAGCGTCCAACCTTCGGGAGGGCCACCCGAGCAGTTCTTC.

V is TRBV9 and J is TRBJ1-2; D is unresolved. Germline V lookup: CDR1 SGDLS, CDR2 YYNGEE. V lost 4 bases, J lost 5 bases, and 12 bases lay in between. This CDR3 has 13 amino acids. DNA of the CDR3: TGTGCCAGCAGCCCCCGGGAGGGATATGGCTACACCTTC. The encoded protein is CASSPREGYGYTF.

The chain is built from TRBV19 and TRBJ1-1; no reliable D call. Trimming took off 5 bases at V and 3 bases at J, with 16 bases between the two ends. Per the germline V gene, CDR1 is LNHDA and CDR2 is SQIVND (reference sequence). The CDR3 loop spans 15 amino acids. The CDR3 is CASSPYEVPHTEAFF. The CDR3 DNA reads as TGTGCCAGTAGTCCCTATGAGGTGCCGCACACTGAAGCTTTCTTT. Full variable domain (remainder filled in from reference TRBV19 and TRBJ1-1): DGGITQSPKYLFRKEGQNVTLSCEQNLNHDAMYWYRQDPGQGLRLIYYSQIVNDFQKGDIAEGYSVSREKKESFPLTVTSAQKNPTAFYLCASSPYEVPHTEAFFGQGTRLTVV.